This T cell receptor (beta chain) was retrieved from a study of shared clonotypes between healthy human individuals. Assay: immunoSEQ multiplex PCR; the TCRdb copy retains only in-frame clones and omits some. This sample has about 980,000 clones; less than 85% occur once, and the top ten carry approximately 1.5%. General study points: The authors sampled blood alone, and tissue repertoires likely differ. Around 4.7% of naive CD4 clonotypes were shared across a few donors. The generation probabilities recorded for non-shared clonotypes fell below those of clonotypes shared by all four donors.

On this clone: The target antigen is unknown.

It was into CD45RA+ naive and CD45RA-negative memory subsets that the CD4+ cells were split. This CDR3 spans 14 amino acids. Trimming took off 0 bases at V and 6 bases at J, with 9 bases between the two ends. Germline assignment: CDR1 SGHRS and CDR2 YFSETQ. Sequenced sample: memory CD4+ T cells sorted from blood. Described subset: CD45RA-negative fraction. This chain links TRBV5-1 with TRBJ2-2; D remains ambiguous. The receptor's source is a man in his late teens or twenties in good health. CDR3: CASSLEFEAGELFF. CDR3 DNA: TGCGCCAGCAGCTTGGAGTTTGAGGCCGGGGAGCTGTTTTTT.